These T cell receptor beta chains were read from a single sample in a study of shared clonotypes between healthy human individuals. Libraries were prepared by immunoSEQ multiplex PCR; TCRdb keeps only in-frame clonotypes and omits some of them. The data hold over 1.4 million clones, with roughly 97% observed a single time. Sequenced material: naive CD4+ T cells sorted from blood. The receptors derive from a man younger than 45 in good health. Both conserved end residues are part of each CDR3. Each record gives: CDR3 DNA, CDR3 protein, V gene, clone size, J gene, D gene. A D gene is named only where the DNA matches it firmly. A clone size is listed for some rows: how often the clone was seen (once, few, many), or a class if it is expanded.

cdr3_nt: TGTGCCAGCAGTTTGCACCTTCGCACAGATACGCAGTATTTT; cdr3_aa: CASSLHLRTDTQYF; v_call: TRBV27; clone_size: NA; j_call: TRBJ2-3; d_call: NA
cdr3_nt: TGTGCCAGCAGCCAAGATCGAAACGGAAACTATGGCTACACCTTC; cdr3_aa: CASSQDRNGNYGYTF; v_call: TRBV4-2; clone_size: NA; j_call: TRBJ1-2; d_call: NA
cdr3_nt: TGTGCCAGCACTGGGGAGGTCGGCACTGAAGCTTTCTTT; cdr3_aa: CASTGEVGTEAFF; v_call: TRBV2; clone_size: NA; j_call: TRBJ1-1; d_call: NA
cdr3_nt: TGCGCCAGCCATACCGGGACAGGGTCGGAGACCCAGTACTTC; cdr3_aa: CASHTGTGSETQYF; v_call: TRBV5-1; clone_size: NA; j_call: TRBJ2-5; d_call: TRBD1
cdr3_nt: TGTGCCAGCAGCCCGCAGGGGAGAGGCTCCTACGAGCAGTACTTC; cdr3_aa: CASSPQGRGSYEQYF; v_call: TRBV2; clone_size: NA; j_call: TRBJ2-7; d_call: NA
cdr3_nt: TGTGCCAGCAGCGCCTCCCGGGACAGGGACTTTTCCGGAAACACCATATATTTT; cdr3_aa: CASSASRDRDFSGNTIYF; v_call: TRBV2; clone_size: NA; j_call: TRBJ1-3; d_call: TRBD1
cdr3_nt: TGTGCCAGCGAAAACCCGGACTACAATGAGCAGTTCTTC; cdr3_aa: CASENPDYNEQFF; v_call: TRBV13; clone_size: NA; j_call: TRBJ2-1; d_call: NA
cdr3_nt: TGCGCCAGCAGGTTAGCGGGAGCCTACGAGCAGTACTTC; cdr3_aa: CASRLAGAYEQYF; v_call: TRBV10-2; clone_size: NA; j_call: TRBJ2-7; d_call: TRBD2
cdr3_nt: TGTGCCAGTAGCCAATTCGAGGGGGGTGAAGCTTTCTTT; cdr3_aa: CASSQFEGGEAFF; v_call: TRBV19; clone_size: NA; j_call: TRBJ1-1; d_call: NA
cdr3_nt: TGTGCCAGCTCAGTCTTGGCTCCCGTGAGCCAAGAGACCCAGTACTTC; cdr3_aa: CASSVLAPVSQETQYF; v_call: TRBV18; clone_size: NA; j_call: TRBJ2-5; d_call: NA
cdr3_nt: TGTGCCAGCAGCACGCTAGCGGGAGGGCCCGGAGATACGCAGTATTTT; cdr3_aa: CASSTLAGGPGDTQYF; v_call: TRBV11-1; clone_size: NA; j_call: TRBJ2-3; d_call: TRBD2
cdr3_nt: TGTGCCAGCAGCCCAGGATTCGGGACCCAGTACTTC; cdr3_aa: CASSPGFGTQYF; v_call: TRBV9; clone_size: NA; j_call: TRBJ2-5; d_call: NA
cdr3_nt: TGTGCCAGCAGCGCCAACGGAAACTATGGCTACACCTTC; cdr3_aa: CASSANGNYGYTF; v_call: TRBV9; clone_size: NA; j_call: TRBJ1-2; d_call: NA
cdr3_nt: TGTGCCAGCAGCTCCGACGCCTACGAGCAGTACTTC; cdr3_aa: CASSSDAYEQYF; v_call: TRBV7-6; clone_size: NA; j_call: TRBJ2-7; d_call: NA
cdr3_nt: TGCGCCAGCAGCTTGGCCGAAGCGGGAGGTGCCTACGAGCAGTACTTC; cdr3_aa: CASSLAEAGGAYEQYF; v_call: TRBV5-1; clone_size: NA; j_call: TRBJ2-7; d_call: TRBD2
cdr3_nt: TGTGCCAGTAGTCCGTTAGCGGGAGGGGTCACAGATACGCAGTATTTT; cdr3_aa: CASSPLAGGVTDTQYF; v_call: TRBV19; clone_size: once; j_call: TRBJ2-3; d_call: TRBD2
cdr3_nt: TGTGCCAGCAGTGAATATGGACGACAGAAACTATTC; cdr3_aa: CASSEYGRQKLF; v_call: TRBV25-1; clone_size: NA; j_call: TRBJ2-7; d_call: NA